This paragraph covers one TCR beta chain sequence. No antigen is known for it. Trimming removed 4 bases from V and 5 bases from J, with 10 bases in between. Germline CDR1 SGHDT, CDR2 YYEEEE. This CDR3 has 13 residues. This record belongs to a study of regulatory and conventional T cells in RAG deficiency. Study outcomes and limitations: Shorter CDR3s in all patient subsets; >90% Treg-Tconv overlap in Omenn.

Repertoires were generated with immunoSEQ multiplex PCR, while TCRdb's copy carries only in-frame clones and drops some. The sample includes 30,000 to 35,000 clones, 75% to 90% of them seen just once. These sequences were also reported in another study, on regulatory T cells. That study reports: Amplification used 52 TRBV primers and 13 TRBJ primers. In patients, unique TRB V-J pairs were restricted and V/J usage skewed, especially in Tregs.

This receptor was taken from a human donor in good health. V gene TRBV5-6 combines with J gene TRBJ1-5; D ambiguous. Sequencing was performed on CD8+ T cells sorted from blood. DNA of the CDR3: TGTGCCAGCAGCCACCAAAGAGATCAGCCCCAGCATTTT. Amino acids: CASSHQRDQPQHF.